A single sample is the source of the 29 T cell receptor beta chains below, sequenced in a study of siplizumab effects on memory and regulatory T cells. Repertoires were generated with immunoSEQ multiplex PCR, while TCRdb's copy carries only in-frame clones and drops some. The data show around 7,400 clones, 60% to 75% seen once. Material: effector memory CD8+ T cells sorted from blood. Sample subset: unstimulated CD8+ effector memory T cells. All receptors derive from a human donor in good health.

This clone was seen a single time. The V gene is TRBV6-4, the J gene TRBJ2-1; 7 bases are a match to TRBD1. There are 13 residues in the CDR3. After removal of 5 bases from V and 7 bases from J, the junction contained 5 bases not matched to a gene. Germline V gene lookup returns CDR1 MRHNA and CDR2 SNTAGT. CDR3 region: CASSPGTENEQFF. CDR3 coding DNA: TGTGCCAGCAGTCCCGGGACAGAGAATGAGCAGTTCTTC.

The chain is built from TRBV7-9 and TRBJ2-5; D unclear. CDR3 length: 13 amino acids. Per the germline V gene, CDR1 is SEHNR and CDR2 is FQNEAQ (reference sequence). Deletions cut 2 bases from V and 5 bases from J, with 9 bases between. CDR3 sequence reads: CASSLTPRETQYF. CDR3 DNA sequence: TGTGCCAGCAGCTTAACTCCACGGGAGACCCAGTACTTC.

As regards this clone: One end of the junction varies from germline; a read error may be responsible. This chain connects TRBV5-4 to TRBJ2-2; a weak D match, TRBD1 (6 bases). The CDR3 spans 16 residues. Germline V gene lookup returns CDR1 SGHNT and CDR2 YYREEE (reference sequence). CDR3 in amino acids: CASSTGLLSDTGELVF. As DNA, the CDR3 is TGTGCCAGCAGCACAGGGCTACTCTCGGACACCGGGGAGCTGGTTTTT.

This clone is labeled medium-sized. The V and J genes are TRBV2 and TRBJ2-7; no firm D call. V lost 1 base to trimming and J lost 3 bases, with 7 bases between them. The germline CDR1 and CDR2 sequences are SNHLY and FYNNEI. This CDR3 is 13 amino acids long. The CDR3 DNA follows: TGTGCCAGCAGTGAAGAAAACGTCTACGAGCAGTACTTC. Translated, it gives CASSEENVYEQYF.

Judged by abundance, this clone is medium-sized. The CDR3 DNA is TGTGCCACCCAGCCGGGGCTCGGGGAGCTGTTTTTT. It is translated as CATQPGLGELFF. The rearrangement joins TRBV28 to TRBJ2-2, with D tentatively TRBD1 or TRBD2 (5 bases each). The CDR3 has 12 amino acids. The germline V and J ends were trimmed by 10 bases and 7 bases, with 13 bases remaining between them. Germline values: CDR1 MDHEN, CDR2 SYDVKM.

CDR3 coding DNA: TGTGCCAGCAGCTCCCCTGACACCATATATTTT. Amino acid sequence: CASSSPDTIYF. The chain couples TRBV9 to TRBJ1-3; D is unclear. CDR1 SGDLS and CDR2 YYNGEE come from the germline V gene. The ends were cut back, 4 bases at V and 8 bases at J, with 7 bases in the middle. The length of the CDR3 is 11 residues.

The genes are TRBV6-6 and TRBJ2-7; 7 positions agree with TRBD1. The germline V gene encodes CDR1 MNHNY and CDR2 SVGAGI (reference sequence). CDR3 length: 14 residues. Trimming at V came to 5 bases and at J to 1 base, leaving 5 bases not matched to a gene. CDR3 residues: CASSPGTESYEQYF. The CDR3 DNA follows: TGTGCCAGCAGTCCCGGGACAGAGTCCTACGAGCAGTACTTC.

V is TRBV12-5 and J is TRBJ2-7; D not resolved. Trimming removed 5 bases at V and 4 bases at J, with 9 bases between. CDR1 is LGHNT and CDR2 is FRNRAP in the germline V gene. This CDR3 has 12 residues. CDR3 nucleotide sequence: TGTGCTAGTGGTCCTATTGTGTACGAGCAGTACTTC. This codes for CASGPIVYEQYF. Variable domain in full (rest from reference TRBV12-5 and TRBJ2-7): DARVTQTPRHKVTEMGQEVTMRCQPILGHNTVFWYRQTMMQGLELLAYFRNRAPLDDSGMPKDRFSAEMPDATLATLKIQPSEPRDSAVYFCASGPIVYEQYFGPGTRLTVT.

This chain uses TRBV5-6 with TRBJ2-7; unclear D gene. This CDR3 is built from 12 residues. V was pared by 0 bases and J by 4 bases, with 5 bases between. Per germline, CDR1 SGHDT and CDR2 YYEEEE. Here the CDR3 DNA reads TGTGCCAGCAGCTTGGACGAATACGAGCAGTACTTC. Amino acids: CASSLDEYEQYF. The full variable domain, its missing parts supplied by reference TRBV5-6 and TRBJ2-7, is DAGVTQSPTHLIKTRGQQVTLRCSPKSGHDTVSWYQQALGQGPQFIFQYYEEEERQRGNFPDRFSGHQFPNYSSELNVNALLLGDSALYLCASSLDEYEQYFGPGTRLTVT.

This clone was seen more than once but under ten times. The chain combines TRBV15 with TRBJ2-1; D is unclear. CDR3 length: 15 residues. The germline gives CDR1 LNHNV, CDR2 YYDKDF (reference sequence). Trimming left V 0 bases short and J 4 bases short, with 10 bases between. DNA of the CDR3: TGTGCCACCAGCAGAGACGGACGGCCGTACAATGAGCAGTTCTTC. Translation gives CATSRDGRPYNEQFF.

The genes are TRBV7-9 and TRBJ2-7; TRBD1 agrees at 7 bases. The CDR3 length is 13 residues. Germline loops: CDR1 SEHNR, CDR2 FQNEAQ (reference sequence). The trim removed 8 bases at V and 0 bases at J, leaving 4 bases unmatched. The CDR3 region is CASWDSTSYEQYF. The CDR3 DNA sequence: TGTGCCAGCTGGGACAGTACCTCCTACGAGCAGTACTTC. Variable domain in full (rest from reference TRBV7-9 and TRBJ2-7): DTGVSQNPRHKITKRGQNVTFRCDPISEHNRLYWYRQTLGQGPEFLTYFQNEAQLEKSRLLSDRFSAERPKGSFSTLEIQRTEQGDSAMYLCASWDSTSYEQYFGPGTRLTVT.

The rearrangement uses TRBV7-8 and TRBJ2-3; D gene uncertain. CDR1 SGHVS and CDR2 FQNEAQ come from the germline V gene. The V end was cut by 0 bases, the J end by 2 bases, with 3 bases between. The CDR3 totals 13 residues. CDR3 sequence (DNA): TGTGCCAGCAGCTTAGCCAACACAGATACGCAGTATTTT. It encodes CASSLANTDTQYF.

This clone has only a few counts. V gene TRBV5-5 combines with J gene TRBJ1-5; no reliable D call. This CDR3 region has 13 residues. Trimming took 2 bases from V and 6 from J, leaving 9 bases between them. Germline V CDR1 and CDR2: SGHKS, YYEKEE (reference sequence). The CDR3 is CASSFELVQPQHF. Here the CDR3 DNA reads TGTGCCAGCAGCTTTGAGTTGGTTCAGCCCCAGCATTTT.

The rearrangement links TRBV6-1 to TRBJ2-2; TRBD2 aligns across 7 bases. With V trimmed by 2 bases and J by 4 bases, 7 bases remained unmatched. Germline V gene data show CDR1 as MNHNS and CDR2 as SASEGT. The CDR3 totals 16 residues. The CDR3, as DNA: TGTGCCAGCAGTGAAATGGCTAGCGGATTCACCGGGGAGCTGTTTTTT. Translated, it gives CASSEMASGFTGELFF.

The CDR3 coding sequence is TGTGCCAGCAGTGTCTACGGTGTCTCCTACGAGCAGTACTTC. This sequence encodes CASSVYGVSYEQYF. The V call is TRBV6-1, the J call TRBJ2-7; D not certain. With 4 bases removed from V and 0 bases from J, the gap between germline ends came to 10 bases. Germline V gene sequence: CDR1 MNHNS, CDR2 SASEGT. The CDR3 consists of 14 residues.

J is TRBJ2-1 and V is TRBV6-5; D perhaps matches TRBD1 (5 bases). V was clipped by 6 bases and J by 0 bases, with 12 bases between them. The CDR3 runs 15 residues. From germline, CDR1 is MNHEY and CDR2 SVGAGI. The CDR3 nucleotides are TGTGCCAGCAGCCTCACAGGCAGCTCCTACAATGAGCAGTTCTTC. It encodes CASSLTGSSYNEQFF.

The chain has TRBV9 and TRBJ2-7; D possibly corresponds to TRBD2 (6 bases). The V gene's germline CDR1 is SGDLS and CDR2 YYNGEE. Trimming removed 3 bases at V and 4 bases at J, with 20 bases between. This CDR3 comprises 16 residues. The CDR3 DNA reads as TGTGCCAGCAGCGGAGATGGGGGGTTGGACCCGTACGAGCAGTACTTC. Amino acids: CASSGDGGLDPYEQYF.

The chain joins TRBV18 to TRBJ2-7, with 8 bases identical to TRBD1. The CDR3 loop spans 16 amino acids. Germline CDR1 reads KGHSH; CDR2 reads LQKENI. V trimming: 3 bases; J trimming: 1 base; junction bases outside the gene matches: 8. The CDR3 bases are TGTGCCAGCTCACCTGATACAGGGGGAGAATCCTACGAGCAGTACTTC. Protein: CASSPDTGGESYEQYF.

This chain joins TRBV19 and TRBJ1-4; no clear D gene. The CDR3 spans 12 residues. The V and J ends lost 3 bases and 8 bases respectively, with 7 bases between them. Germline assignment: CDR1 LNHDA and CDR2 SQIVND (reference sequence). The CDR3 DNA sequence: TGTGCCAGTAGTATGTCCCGGGAAAAACTGTTTTTT. Amino acids: CASSMSREKLFF.

V is TRBV9 and J is TRBJ1-2; tentative D call: TRBD1 (5 bases). V was pared by 6 bases and J by 8 bases, with 20 bases between. The CDR3 loop spans 14 amino acids. Germline values: CDR1 SGDLS, CDR2 YYNGEE. Here the CDR3 DNA reads TGTGCCAGCAACCCGGGGGGAGCAGGCCAGGGCTACACCTTC. Encoded protein: CASNPGGAGQGYTF.

The chain employs TRBV6-6 and TRBJ1-1, with D tentatively TRBD1 (6 bases). The germline V gene encodes CDR1 MNHNY and CDR2 SVGAGI (reference sequence). Trimming shortened V by 4 bases and J by 0 bases, and 15 bases separated the two germline ends. The CDR3 is made up of 16 amino acids. The CDR3, as DNA: TGTGCCAGCAGTTCCACCGGGACACATATGAACACTGAAGCTTTCTTT. Its translation is CASSSTGTHMNTEAFF.

The chain recombines TRBV23-1 with TRBJ2-3; D remains unclear. TRBV23-1 is noted as an ORF with a role that remains uncertain. The ends were cut back, 6 bases at V and 4 bases at J, with 5 bases in the middle. This CDR3 has 11 amino acids. Written as DNA, the CDR3 is TGCGCCAGCAGGGGTTCAGATACGCAGTATTTT. Its protein is CASRGSDTQYF.

The genes are TRBV5-1 and TRBJ2-3; no clear D gene. Germline V gene data show CDR1 as SGHRS and CDR2 as YFSETQ. V lost 0 bases to trimming and J lost 4 bases, with 9 bases between them. CDR3 length: 14 amino acids. CDR3 nucleotides: TGCGCCAGCAGCTTGGGGGGTCACCCAGATACGCAGTATTTT. It encodes CASSLGGHPDTQYF.

V and J are TRBV2 and TRBJ2-7; 7 nucleotides match TRBD1. The junction had 5 bases not matched to a gene; V was cut back by 7 bases and J by 2 bases. The V gene's germline CDR1 is SNHLY and CDR2 FYNNEI. The CDR3 totals 13 residues. CDR3 protein: CASTKGQTYEQYF. The CDR3 bases are TGTGCCAGCACTAAGGGACAGACCTACGAGCAGTACTTC.

The genes are TRBV9 and TRBJ2-3; the D gene could be TRBD1 or TRBD2 (5 bases each). V lost 8 bases and J 2 bases, leaving 18 bases between the germline ends. The CDR3 is 15 residues long. Germline-derived CDR1 and CDR2 are SGDLS and YYNGEE. The CDR3 protein is CASDTGTSVTDTQYF. Written as DNA, the CDR3 is TGTGCCAGTGATACCGGGACGTCAGTCACAGATACGCAGTATTTT.

Only one count was recorded for this clone. J is TRBJ2-2 and V is TRBV9; 12 nucleotides agree with TRBD2. V was pared by 3 bases and J by 6 bases, with 3 bases of the junction left unmatched. Per the germline V gene, CDR1 is SGDLS and CDR2 is YYNGEE. This CDR3 has 15 residues. The CDR3 nucleotides are TGTGCCAGCAGCGGACGACTAGCGGGAGCCGGGGAGCTGTTTTTT. This gives the protein CASSGRLAGAGELFF.

This clone was seen just once. The V call is TRBV7-3, the J call TRBJ2-5, with a possible D match to TRBD2 (6 bases). Trimming took off 5 bases at V and 4 bases at J, with 29 bases between the two ends. The CDR3 length is 19 residues. CDR1 and CDR2 (germline): SGHTA, FQGTGA. The CDR3 sequence: CASSLNLRGEQYGGETQYF. The CDR3 coding sequence is TGTGCCAGCAGCCTTAATTTACGGGGCGAGCAATACGGGGGAGAGACCCAGTACTTC.

As regards this clone: Additional DNA sequences in this sample encode the identical CDR3. V is TRBV18 and J is TRBJ2-7; D may match TRBD1 or TRBD2 (6 bases each). V was trimmed by 3 bases and J by 0 bases, leaving 9 bases between them. The CDR3 sequence is 14 residues long. Germline CDR1 is KGHSH and CDR2 is LQKENI. This chain's CDR3 is CASSPEGGSYEQYF. The CDR3 nucleotides read TGTGCCAGCTCACCGGAGGGGGGCTCCTACGAGCAGTACTTC.

The chain carries TRBV6-5 and TRBJ2-1, with a weak D call TRBD1 (7 bases). The CDR3 sequence is 15 residues long. Trimming removed 0 bases at V and 4 bases at J, with 10 bases between. Germline values: CDR1 MNHEY, CDR2 SVGAGI. In nucleotides, the CDR3 is TGTGCCAGCAGTTACTCGGCAGGGGGGTACAATGAGCAGTTCTTC. Protein product: CASSYSAGGYNEQFF.